The sequence of this T cell receptor (beta chain) was determined in a study of cytomegalovirus exposure and HLA in healthy donors. Amplification used 60 Vbeta primers and 13 Jbeta primers. Produced via immunoSEQ multiplex PCR; TCRdb's table is partial and in-frame only. This sample's table reports about 76,000 clones. Donors in the study were healthy people who gave bone marrow. Notes on this clone: The antigen is not known.

General study findings and limits: A further, later analysis showed that HLA-associated TCR beta chains (compared with equally common others) were more clonally expanded. Cytomegalovirus association was listed for 164 TCR beta chains.

The germline V gene encodes CDR1 MNHEY and CDR2 SVGAGI. Trimming left V 6 bases short and J 3 bases short, with 11 bases between. This CDR3 region has 14 residues. The receptor comes from a woman in her thirties or forties in good health and CMV-seropositive. The V call is TRBV6-5, the J call TRBJ1-4, with a possible D match to TRBD1 (5 bases). The specimen was PBMCs. The CDR3 DNA sequence: TGTGCCAGCAGGCGGGGGACCTCTAATGAAAAACTGTTTTTT. Protein product: CASRRGTSNEKLFF.